A single sample is the source of the 23 T cell receptor beta chains below, sequenced in a study of blood T cell repertoires in COVID-19. TCRdb keeps only in-frame clones here, not all; method: immunoSEQ multiplex PCR. The data contain roughly 260,000 clones, 88% of them singletons. Sequenced sample: peripheral blood. Receptors originate from a man between 60 and 75 years old who had recovered from COVID-19.

The chain links TRBV5-8 to TRBJ1-3; D might be TRBD1 (5 bases). Trimming left V 1 base short and J 4 bases short, with 12 bases between. CDR3 length: 15 residues. CDR1 is SGHTS, CDR2 YDEGEE, per germline. The DNA of the CDR3 is TGTGCCAGCAGCTTGTTCGCAGGGCTCGGAAACACCATATATTTT. It specifies CASSLFAGLGNTIYF.

This clone was counted only a few times. The V call is TRBV2, the J call TRBJ1-4; D is unclear. In germline, CDR1 is SNHLY, CDR2 FYNNEI. Trimming removed 0 bases at V and 10 bases at J, with 3 bases between. This CDR3 comprises 11 residues. CDR3: CASSEAGKLFF. CDR3 coding DNA: TGTGCCAGCAGTGAAGCCGGAAAACTGTTTTTT.

J is TRBJ2-7 and V is TRBV12-5; TRBD1 matches at 9 bases. This CDR3 region has 19 residues. Germline CDR1 reads LGHNT; CDR2 reads FRNRAP. V trimming: 0 bases; J trimming: 0 bases; junction bases outside the gene matches: 12. This CDR3 is CASGLVQGAQEGYSYEQYF. DNA for the CDR3: TGTGCTAGTGGTTTGGTACAGGGGGCCCAAGAGGGGTACTCCTACGAGCAGTACTTC.

Here the CDR3 reads CASSFGGTNTDTQYF. Written as DNA, the CDR3 is TGTGCCAGCAGCTTCGGGGGGACGAACACAGATACGCAGTATTTT. The chain links TRBV11-3 to TRBJ2-3, with 7 bases that match TRBD2. Germline V gene sequence: CDR1 SGHNT, CDR2 YENEEA. The CDR3 runs 15 residues. The V gene end was trimmed by 3 bases and the J gene end by 2 bases; junction bases not matched to a gene: 5.

The chain joins TRBV4-2 to TRBJ2-1; TRBD2 matches 8 bases. The junction had 11 bases not matched to a gene; V was cut back by 0 bases and J by 7 bases. CDR3 size: 17 residues. Looked up from germline, CDR1 is LGHNA and CDR2 is YNFKEQ. In DNA, the CDR3 is TGTGCCAGCAGCCAAGATCTGAACGGGGGGGCCCATAATGAGCAGTTCTTC. It codes for CASSQDLNGGAHNEQFF.

The CDR3, as DNA: TGCAGCGCCCTACTTACAGGGCGGCCTACTGAAGCTTTCTTT. Translating gives CSALLTGRPTEAFF. V and J are TRBV29-1 and TRBJ1-1; a weak D match, TRBD1 (6 bases). The CDR3 is made up of 14 amino acids. Between the trimmed V and J ends, which lost 7 bases and 5 bases, there was a span of 20 bases. Looked up from germline, CDR1 is SQVTM and CDR2 is ANQGSEA.

The J gene is TRBJ1-6, the V gene TRBV4-2; D perhaps matches TRBD1 (5 bases). In germline, CDR1 is LGHNA, CDR2 YNFKEQ. There are 16 residues in the CDR3. V was cut by 1 base and J by 6 bases, with 13 bases left in between. CDR3 DNA sequence: TGTGCCAGCAGCCAAGGAGTAGGGGCGGCTAATTCACCCCTCCACTTT. Translating it yields CASSQGVGAANSPLHF.

V and J are TRBV2 and TRBJ2-1; 8 bases are shared with TRBD2. CDR1 is SNHLY, CDR2 FYNNEI, per germline. This CDR3 region has 16 residues. With V trimmed by 3 bases and J by 3 bases, 7 bases remained unmatched. The DNA of the CDR3 is TGTGCCAGCAGTGAGTCGCGGGGGGCCGGCTACAATGAGCAGTTCTTC. This sequence encodes CASSESRGAGYNEQFF.

The chain carries TRBV13 and TRBJ1-6; TRBD1 matches 9 bases. The germline V gene has CDR1 PRHDT and CDR2 FYEKMQ (reference sequence). This CDR3 has 14 amino acids. V was pared by 5 bases and J by 7 bases, with 3 bases of the junction left unmatched. CDR3 DNA: TGTGCCAGCAGCAGGACAGGGGAAAATTCACCCCTCCACTTT. Encoded protein: CASSRTGENSPLHF.

The chain has TRBV6-6 and TRBJ1-2; D not resolved. Germline V CDR1 and CDR2: MNHNY, SVGAGI (reference sequence). The CDR3 totals 12 residues. Trimming shortened V by 8 bases and J by 1 base, and 8 bases separated the two germline ends. Here the CDR3 reads CASAGINYGYTF. The CDR3, as DNA: TGTGCCAGCGCGGGCATTAACTATGGCTACACCTTC.

The chain links TRBV29-1 to TRBJ1-2; 10 nucleotides agree with TRBD1. The V gene's germline CDR1 is SQVTM and CDR2 ANQGSEA. There are 14 residues in the CDR3. The trim removed 3 bases at V and 7 bases at J, leaving 8 bases unmatched. The CDR3 loop reads CSVEGTGASIGYTF. CDR3 DNA sequence: TGCAGCGTTGAGGGGACAGGGGCCTCTATTGGCTACACCTTC. The full variable domain, with the rest looked up from reference TRBV29-1 and TRBJ1-2, is SAVISQKPSRDICQRGTSLTIQCQVDSQVTMMFWYRQQPGQSLTLIATANQGSEATYESGFVIDKFPISRPNLTFSTLTVSNMSPEDSSIYLCSVEGTGASIGYTFGSGTRLTVV.

V usage is TRBV6-5 and J usage is TRBJ1-2; 7 nucleotides line up with TRBD1. The CDR3 loop spans 13 amino acids. V lost 6 bases and J lost 2; bases outside the gene matches: 3. Germline V gene data show CDR1 as MNHEY and CDR2 as SVGAGI. CDR3 sequence: CASRGTANYGYTF. In nucleotides, the CDR3 is TGTGCCAGCAGAGGGACAGCGAACTATGGCTACACCTTC.

This clone has a single count. The V and J genes are TRBV6-5 and TRBJ1-2; D possibly corresponds to TRBD1 (6 bases). Germline lookup yields CDR1 MNHEY and CDR2 SVGAGI. Trimming cost V 2 bases and J 4 bases, with 11 bases left between them. This CDR3 comprises 14 residues. The CDR3 nucleotides are TGTGCCAGCAGTTACAAGGGGGTGAGCTATGGCTACACCTTC. Translation: CASSYKGVSYGYTF.

The rearrangement links TRBV5-5 to TRBJ2-7; D is ambiguous. Germline lookup yields CDR1 SGHKS and CDR2 YYEKEE (reference sequence). Trimming left V 3 bases short and J 2 bases short, with 12 bases between. The CDR3 has 14 residues. The chain's CDR3 is CASSSELGTYEQYF. The CDR3 region has the DNA TGTGCCAGCAGCTCAGAATTGGGCACCTACGAGCAGTACTTC. Supplemented by reference TRBV5-5 and TRBJ2-7, the full variable domain reads DAGVTQSPTHLIKTRGQQVTLRCSPISGHKSVSWYQQVLGQGPQFIFQYYEKEERGRGNFPDRFSARQFPNYSSELNVNALLLGDSALYLCASSSELGTYEQYFGPGTRLTVT.

The V call is TRBV20-1, the J call TRBJ2-1; TRBD2 might be the D (6 bases). Deletions cut 3 bases from V and 10 bases from J, with 16 bases between. Germline loops: CDR1 DFQATT, CDR2 SNEGSKA (reference sequence). The CDR3 has 13 residues. CDR3 amino acids: CSASLRLGLEQFF. The CDR3, as DNA: TGCAGTGCTAGTCTCCGACTAGGGTTGGAGCAGTTCTTC.

This clone has just one count. The rearrangement links TRBV5-5 to TRBJ2-1; 8 bases are shared with TRBD2. In germline, CDR1 is SGHKS, CDR2 YYEKEE (reference sequence). V trimming: 2 bases; J trimming: 4 bases; junction bases outside the gene matches: 11. This CDR3 has 17 residues. Here the CDR3 DNA reads TGTGCCAGCAGCTTCTTTTTGGCGGGGGGACCATACAATGAGCAGTTCTTC. Translating gives CASSFFLAGGPYNEQFF. Drawing the rest from reference TRBV5-5 and TRBJ2-1, the complete variable domain is DAGVTQSPTHLIKTRGQQVTLRCSPISGHKSVSWYQQVLGQGPQFIFQYYEKEERGRGNFPDRFSARQFPNYSSELNVNALLLGDSALYLCASSFFLAGGPYNEQFFGPGTRLTVL.

With regard to this clone: In the same sample, other DNA sequences code for this CDR3. This sequence joins TRBV7-6 and TRBJ2-1; no firm D call. V was clipped by 1 base and J by 1 base, with 8 bases between them. This CDR3 region has 15 residues. CDR1 and CDR2 (germline): SGHVS, FNYEAQ. The DNA for the CDR3 is TGTGCCAGCAGCTTAGTAGCCGGATCCTACAATGAGCAGTTCTTC. It specifies CASSLVAGSYNEQFF.

The count of this clone is one. The V gene is TRBV9, the J gene TRBJ2-1; 8 positions agree with TRBD2. This CDR3 comprises 14 residues. The J segment lost 6 bases and the V segment lost 6 bases, leaving 8 bases of the junction unmatched. Germline assignment: CDR1 SGDLS and CDR2 YYNGEE. CDR3 amino acids: CASTNTGTSNEQFF. The CDR3, as DNA: TGTGCCAGCACCAATACCGGGACTAGCAATGAGCAGTTCTTC.

Only a few counts were recorded for this clone. The rearrangement joins TRBV2 to TRBJ2-7, with 7 bases identical to TRBD1. Germline CDR1 is SNHLY and CDR2 is FYNNEI. CDR3 length: 17 amino acids. V shed 7 bases and J 2 bases; nucleotides not matched to a gene: 17. The CDR3 DNA is TGTGCCAGCACCTTGGCCCCGGACAGGCTAATCCCCTACGAGCAGTACTTC. It specifies CASTLAPDRLIPYEQYF.

This clone was seen only once. The J gene is TRBJ1-2, the V gene TRBV7-2; D remains ambiguous. The length of the CDR3 is 14 residues. Germline values: CDR1 SGHTA, CDR2 FQGNSA. V lost 4 bases, J lost 8 bases, and 17 bases lay in between. The CDR3 DNA sequence: TGTGCCAGCAGCTCCCCGAGAGGCCTGGCGGGCTACACCTTC. It encodes CASSSPRGLAGYTF. The whole variable domain, filled in from reference TRBV7-2 and TRBJ1-2, reads GAGVSQSPSNKVTEKGKDVELRCDPISGHTALYWYRQSLGQGLEFLIYFQGNSAPDKSGLPSDRFSAERTGGSVSTLTIQRTQQEDSAVYLCASSSPRGLAGYTFGSGTRLTVV.

J is TRBJ1-1 and V is TRBV29-1, with TRBD1 matching 8 bases. The CDR3 covers 13 residues. J lost 4 bases, V lost 5 bases, and 6 bases had no gene match. Germline loops: CDR1 SQVTM, CDR2 ANQGSEA. The DNA of the CDR3 is TGCAGCGTTTCGACAGGGGTGGGCACTGAAGCTTTCTTT. Protein product: CSVSTGVGTEAFF.

This chain uses TRBV6-5 with TRBJ1-3; 7 bases are a match to TRBD1. This CDR3 contains 16 residues. Per germline, CDR1 MNHEY and CDR2 SVGAGI. J was trimmed by 4 bases and V by 1 base; bases with no gene match: 7. As DNA, the CDR3 is TGTGCCAGCAGTTACTACCCGGGACAGAAAGGAAACACCATATATTTT. This encodes CASSYYPGQKGNTIYF.

The chain employs TRBV6-5 and TRBJ1-4; no firm D call. The germline gives CDR1 MNHEY, CDR2 SVGAGI. This CDR3 contains 12 residues. V dropped 6 bases and J dropped 5 bases, with 7 bases sitting between them. CDR3 amino acids: CASRARNEKLFF. CDR3 sequence (DNA): TGTGCCAGCAGAGCCAGGAATGAAAAACTGTTTTTT.